One and the same sample provided the 4 T cell receptor beta chains below, sequenced in a study of technical replicates of blood from a few donors. TCRdb keeps only in-frame clones here, not all; method: immunoSEQ multiplex PCR. Among approximately 59,000 clones, roughly 86% were seen once, and the ten largest hold more than 4.5%. Sequenced material: PBMCs. Receptors originate from a human donor in good health. Some clones in this sample may be carry-over from other donors' samples.

The chain is built from TRBV2 and TRBJ1-2, with 10 bases lining up with TRBD1. Germline-derived CDR1 and CDR2 are SNHLY and FYNNEI. With V trimmed by 1 base and J by 6 bases, 2 bases remained unmatched. This CDR3 spans 14 amino acids. Here the CDR3 reads CASSEGQGAHGYTF. The CDR3 DNA reads TGTGCCAGCAGTGAAGGACAGGGGGCGCATGGCTACACCTTC.

The J gene is TRBJ1-1, the V gene TRBV7-2; 7 nucleotides line up with TRBD1. The CDR3 loop spans 14 amino acids. Germline CDR1 SGHTA, CDR2 FQGNSA. Trimming removed 2 bases from V and 1 base from J; junction bases left unmatched: 1. Here the CDR3 reads CASSLRTGNTEAFF. CDR3 DNA: TGTGCCAGCAGCTTAAGGACAGGGAACACTGAAGCTTTCTTT.

This chain links TRBV6-1 with TRBJ1-1, with 9 bases aligning to TRBD1. Germline assignment: CDR1 MNHNS and CDR2 SASEGT. The CDR3 is 16 residues long. J lost 0 bases, V lost 4 bases, and 6 bases had no gene match. The CDR3, as DNA: TGTGCCAGCAGTGCCGGGACAGGGAGCGTGAACACTGAAGCTTTCTTT. Protein sequence: CASSAGTGSVNTEAFF.

The rearrangement links TRBV7-2 to TRBJ2-2, with a possible D match to TRBD2 (5 bases). The CDR3 has 17 residues. Trimming took off 1 base at V and 0 bases at J, with 12 bases between the two ends. CDR1 is SGHTA and CDR2 is FQGNSA in the germline V gene. The CDR3 is CASSLGNRGTNTGELFF. DNA for the CDR3: TGTGCCAGCAGCTTAGGCAATCGGGGAACGAACACCGGGGAGCTGTTTTTT. The full variable domain, in which reference TRBV7-2 and TRBJ2-2 provide the parts outside the CDR3, is GAGVSQSPSNKVTEKGKDVELRCDPISGHTALYWYRQSLGQGLEFLIYFQGNSAPDKSGLPSDRFSAERTGGSVSTLTIQRTQQEDSAVYLCASSLGNRGTNTGELFFGEGSRLTVL.